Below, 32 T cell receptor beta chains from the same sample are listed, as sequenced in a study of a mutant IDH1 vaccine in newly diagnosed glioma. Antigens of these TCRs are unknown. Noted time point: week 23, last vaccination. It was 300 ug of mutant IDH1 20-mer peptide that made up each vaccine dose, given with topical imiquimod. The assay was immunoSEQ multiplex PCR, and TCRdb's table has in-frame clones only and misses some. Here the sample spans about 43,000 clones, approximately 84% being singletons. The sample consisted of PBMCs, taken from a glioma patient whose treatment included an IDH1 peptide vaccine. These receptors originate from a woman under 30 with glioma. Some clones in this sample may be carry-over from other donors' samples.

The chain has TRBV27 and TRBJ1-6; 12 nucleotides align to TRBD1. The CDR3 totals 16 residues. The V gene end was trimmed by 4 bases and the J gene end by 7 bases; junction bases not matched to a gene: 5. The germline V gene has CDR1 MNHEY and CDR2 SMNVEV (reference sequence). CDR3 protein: CASSYGTGGPNSPLHF. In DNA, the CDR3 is TGTGCCAGCAGTTACGGGACAGGGGGCCCAAATTCACCCCTCCACTTT.

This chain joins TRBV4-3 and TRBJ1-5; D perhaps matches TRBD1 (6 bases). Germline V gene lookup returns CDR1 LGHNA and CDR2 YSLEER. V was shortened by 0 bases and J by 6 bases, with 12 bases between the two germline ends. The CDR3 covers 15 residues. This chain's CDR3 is CASSQDNRVGQPQHF. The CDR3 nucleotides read TGCGCCAGCAGCCAAGATAACAGGGTGGGTCAGCCCCAGCATTTT.

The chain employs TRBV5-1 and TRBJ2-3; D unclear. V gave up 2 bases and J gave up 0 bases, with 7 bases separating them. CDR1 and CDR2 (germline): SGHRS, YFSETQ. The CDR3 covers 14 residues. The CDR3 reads CASSFAQSTDTQYF. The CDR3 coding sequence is TGCGCCAGCAGCTTCGCCCAGAGCACAGATACGCAGTATTTT.

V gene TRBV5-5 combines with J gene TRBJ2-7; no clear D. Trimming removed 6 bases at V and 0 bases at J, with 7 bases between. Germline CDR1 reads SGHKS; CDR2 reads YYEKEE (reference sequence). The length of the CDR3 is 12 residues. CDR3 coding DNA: TGTGCCAGCACCGTTAGCTCCTACGAGCAGTACTTC. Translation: CASTVSSYEQYF.

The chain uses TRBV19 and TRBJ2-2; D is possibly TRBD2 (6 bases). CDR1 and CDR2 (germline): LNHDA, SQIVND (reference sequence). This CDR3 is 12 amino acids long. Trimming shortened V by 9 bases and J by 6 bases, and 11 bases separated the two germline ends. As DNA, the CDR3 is TGTGCCAGCTATCCGGGGGCCGGGGAGCTGTTTTTT. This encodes CASYPGAGELFF.

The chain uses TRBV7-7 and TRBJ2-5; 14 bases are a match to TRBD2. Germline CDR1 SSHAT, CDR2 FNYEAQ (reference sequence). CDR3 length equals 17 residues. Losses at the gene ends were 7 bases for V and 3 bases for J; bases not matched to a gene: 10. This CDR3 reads CASTTGTSGGWKETQYF. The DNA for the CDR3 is TGTGCCAGCACCACAGGGACTAGCGGGGGATGGAAAGAGACCCAGTACTTC.

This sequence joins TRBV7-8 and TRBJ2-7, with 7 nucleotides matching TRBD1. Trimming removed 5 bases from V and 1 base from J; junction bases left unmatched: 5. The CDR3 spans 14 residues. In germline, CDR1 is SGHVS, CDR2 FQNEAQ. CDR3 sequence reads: CASSVTDRSYEQYF. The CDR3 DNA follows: TGTGCCAGCAGCGTAACGGACAGGTCCTACGAGCAGTACTTC. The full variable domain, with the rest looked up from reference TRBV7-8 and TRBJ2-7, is GAGVSQSPRYKVAKRGQDVALRCDPISGHVSLFWYQQALGQGPEFLTYFQNEAQLDKSGLPSDRFFAERPEGSVSTLKIQRTQQEDSAVYLCASSVTDRSYEQYFGPGTRLTVT.

CDR3 protein: CATSKIGSGANVLTF. As DNA, the CDR3 is TGTGCCACCAGCAAAATCGGCTCTGGGGCCAACGTCCTGACTTTC. This chain links TRBV15 with TRBJ2-6, with D unresolved. Germline loops: CDR1 LNHNV, CDR2 YYDKDF (reference sequence). The CDR3 is made up of 15 amino acids. Deletions cut 4 bases from V and 0 bases from J, with 7 bases between.

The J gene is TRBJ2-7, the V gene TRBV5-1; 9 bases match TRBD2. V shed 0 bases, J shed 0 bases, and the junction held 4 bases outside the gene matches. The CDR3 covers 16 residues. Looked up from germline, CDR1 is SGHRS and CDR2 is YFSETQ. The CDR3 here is CASSLASSGASYEQYF. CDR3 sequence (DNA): TGCGCCAGCAGCTTGGCTTCTAGCGGGGCCTCCTACGAGCAGTACTTC.

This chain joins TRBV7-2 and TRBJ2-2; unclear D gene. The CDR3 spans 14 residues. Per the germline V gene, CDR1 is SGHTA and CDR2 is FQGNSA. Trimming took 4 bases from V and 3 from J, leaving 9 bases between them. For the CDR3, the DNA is TGTGCCAGCAGCTGGAGTGGATACACCGGGGAGCTGTTTTTT. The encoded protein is CASSWSGYTGELFF.

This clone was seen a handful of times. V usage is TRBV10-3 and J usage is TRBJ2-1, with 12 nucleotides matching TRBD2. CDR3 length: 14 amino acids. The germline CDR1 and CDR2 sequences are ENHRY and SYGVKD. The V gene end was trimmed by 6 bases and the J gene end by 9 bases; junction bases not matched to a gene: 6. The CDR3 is CAIRTSGGTGEQFF. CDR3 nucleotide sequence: TGTGCCATCAGGACTAGCGGGGGAACGGGTGAGCAGTTCTTC.

CDR3 in amino acids: CASSTGLGSYNEQFF. CDR3 DNA: TGTGCCAGCAGCACGGGACTAGGCTCCTACAATGAGCAGTTCTTC. The J gene is TRBJ2-1, the V gene TRBV6-5; the match to TRBD2 covers 8 bases. In germline, CDR1 is MNHEY, CDR2 SVGAGI. V lost 6 bases to trimming and J lost 0 bases; unmatched junction nucleotides: 4. The CDR3 totals 15 residues.

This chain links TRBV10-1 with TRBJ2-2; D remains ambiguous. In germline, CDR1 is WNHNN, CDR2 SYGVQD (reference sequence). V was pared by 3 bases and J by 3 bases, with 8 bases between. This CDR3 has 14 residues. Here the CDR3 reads CASSDYADTGELFF. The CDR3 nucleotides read TGCGCCAGCAGTGACTACGCCGACACCGGGGAGCTGTTTTTT.

The CDR3 spells CASHRAVTSYNEQFF. The CDR3 DNA reads TGTGCCAGCCATAGAGCGGTAACCTCCTACAATGAGCAGTTCTTC. The chain links TRBV6-1 to TRBJ2-1; D possibly corresponds to TRBD2 (5 bases). V gave up 8 bases and J gave up 0 bases, with 14 bases separating them. The CDR3 runs 15 residues. Looked up from germline, CDR1 is MNHNS and CDR2 is SASEGT.

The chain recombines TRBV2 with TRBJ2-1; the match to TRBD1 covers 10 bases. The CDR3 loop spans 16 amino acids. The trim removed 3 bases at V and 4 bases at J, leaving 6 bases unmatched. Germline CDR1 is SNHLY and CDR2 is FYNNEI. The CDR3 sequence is CASSDRDRGIYNEQFF. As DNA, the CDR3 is TGTGCCAGCAGTGACAGGGACAGGGGTATTTACAATGAGCAGTTCTTC. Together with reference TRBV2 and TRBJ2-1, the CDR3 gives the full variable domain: EPEVTQTPSHQVTQMGQEVILRCVPISNHLYFYWYRQILGQKVEFLVSFYNNEISEKSEIFDDQFSVERPDGSNFTLKIRSTKLEDSAMYFCASSDRDRGIYNEQFFGPGTRLTVL.

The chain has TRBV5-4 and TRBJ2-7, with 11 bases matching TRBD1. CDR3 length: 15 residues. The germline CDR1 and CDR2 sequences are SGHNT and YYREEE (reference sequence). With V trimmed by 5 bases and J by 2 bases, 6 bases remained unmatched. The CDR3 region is CASRYWGQGAYEQYF. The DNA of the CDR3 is TGTGCCAGCAGGTACTGGGGACAGGGGGCCTACGAGCAGTACTTC.

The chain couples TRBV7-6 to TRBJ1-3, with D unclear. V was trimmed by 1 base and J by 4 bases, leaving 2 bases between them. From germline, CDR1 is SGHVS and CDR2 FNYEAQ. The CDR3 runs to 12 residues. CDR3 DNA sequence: TGTGCCAGCAGCTTAGAGGGAAACACCATATATTTT. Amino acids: CASSLEGNTIYF.

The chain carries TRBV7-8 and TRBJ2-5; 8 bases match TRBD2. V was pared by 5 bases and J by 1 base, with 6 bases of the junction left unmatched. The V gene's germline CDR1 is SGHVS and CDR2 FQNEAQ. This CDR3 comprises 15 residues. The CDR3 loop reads CASSQRESVQETQYF. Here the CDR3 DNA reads TGTGCCAGCAGCCAGCGGGAGTCGGTCCAAGAGACCCAGTACTTC.

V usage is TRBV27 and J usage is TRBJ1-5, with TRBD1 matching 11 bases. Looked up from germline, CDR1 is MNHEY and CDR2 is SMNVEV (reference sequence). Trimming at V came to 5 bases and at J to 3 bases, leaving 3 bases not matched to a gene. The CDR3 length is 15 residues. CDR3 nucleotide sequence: TGTGCCAGCAGTCGGACAGGGGGCGACAATCAGCCCCAGCATTTT. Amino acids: CASSRTGGDNQPQHF.

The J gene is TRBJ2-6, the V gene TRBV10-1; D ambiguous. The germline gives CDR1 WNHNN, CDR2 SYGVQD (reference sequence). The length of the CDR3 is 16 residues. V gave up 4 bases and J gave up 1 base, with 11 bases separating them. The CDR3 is CASSATGLSGANVLTF. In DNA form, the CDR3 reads TGCGCCAGCAGTGCAACTGGTTTATCTGGGGCCAACGTCCTGACTTTC.

The CDR3 nucleotides are TGTGCCAGCAGCCATACACCGACAGGGGGCGGTCAGCCCCAGCATTTT. Translating gives CASSHTPTGGGQPQHF. The V call is TRBV5-5, the J call TRBJ1-5; TRBD1 matches at 10 bases. Germline CDR1 and CDR2: SGHKS and YYEKEE (reference sequence). CDR3 size: 16 residues. V gave up 4 bases and J gave up 6 bases; unmatched junction bases: 10.

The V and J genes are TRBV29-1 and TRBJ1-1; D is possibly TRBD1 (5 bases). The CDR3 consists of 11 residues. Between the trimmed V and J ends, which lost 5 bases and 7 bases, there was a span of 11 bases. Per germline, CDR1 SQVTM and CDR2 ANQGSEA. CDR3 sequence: CSVLVGGEAFF. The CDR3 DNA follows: TGCAGCGTTTTGGTGGGGGGTGAAGCTTTCTTT.

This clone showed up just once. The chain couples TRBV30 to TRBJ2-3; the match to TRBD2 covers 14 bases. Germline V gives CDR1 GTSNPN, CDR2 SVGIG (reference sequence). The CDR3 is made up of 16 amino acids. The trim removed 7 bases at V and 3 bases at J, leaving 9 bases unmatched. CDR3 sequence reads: CAYTTSGRALTDTQYF. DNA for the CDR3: TGTGCCTATACGACTAGCGGGAGGGCTTTAACAGATACGCAGTATTTT.

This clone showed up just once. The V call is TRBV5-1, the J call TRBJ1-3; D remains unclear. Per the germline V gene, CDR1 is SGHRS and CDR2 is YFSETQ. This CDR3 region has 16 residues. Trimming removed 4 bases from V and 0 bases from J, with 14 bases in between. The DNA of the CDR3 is TGCGCCAGCAGCCCCGGAACACAACTCTCTGGAAACACCATATATTTT. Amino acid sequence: CASSPGTQLSGNTIYF.

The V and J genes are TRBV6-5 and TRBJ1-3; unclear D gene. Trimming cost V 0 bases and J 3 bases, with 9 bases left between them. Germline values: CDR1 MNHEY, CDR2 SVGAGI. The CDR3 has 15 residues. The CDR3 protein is CASSYSRGLGNTIYF. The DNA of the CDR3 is TGTGCCAGCAGTTACTCGAGAGGGCTTGGAAACACCATATATTTT.

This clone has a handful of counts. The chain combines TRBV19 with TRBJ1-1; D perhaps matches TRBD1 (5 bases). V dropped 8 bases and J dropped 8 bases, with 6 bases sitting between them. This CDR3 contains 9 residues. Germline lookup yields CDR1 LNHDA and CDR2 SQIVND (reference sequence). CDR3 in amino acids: CASGTEAFF. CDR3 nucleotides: TGTGCCAGTGGGACCGAAGCTTTCTTT.

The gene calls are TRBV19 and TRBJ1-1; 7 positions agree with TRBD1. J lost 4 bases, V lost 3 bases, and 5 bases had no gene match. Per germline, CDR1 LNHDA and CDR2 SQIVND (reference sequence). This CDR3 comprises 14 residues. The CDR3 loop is CASSMGTEATEAFF. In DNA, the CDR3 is TGTGCCAGTAGTATGGGGACAGAGGCCACTGAAGCTTTCTTT.

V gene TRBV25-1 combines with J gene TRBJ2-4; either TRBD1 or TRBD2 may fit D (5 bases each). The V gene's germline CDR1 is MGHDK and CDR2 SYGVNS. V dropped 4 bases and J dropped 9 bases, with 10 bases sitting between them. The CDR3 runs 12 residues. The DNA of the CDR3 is TGTGCCAGCAGTGCTGGGACGGCCATTCAGTACTTC. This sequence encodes CASSAGTAIQYF. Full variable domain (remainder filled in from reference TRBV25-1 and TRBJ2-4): EADIYQTPRYLVIGTGKKITLECSQTMGHDKMYWYQQDPGMELHLIHYSYGVNSTEKGDLSSESTVSRIRTEHFPLTLESARPSHTSQYLCASSAGTAIQYFGAGTRLSVL.

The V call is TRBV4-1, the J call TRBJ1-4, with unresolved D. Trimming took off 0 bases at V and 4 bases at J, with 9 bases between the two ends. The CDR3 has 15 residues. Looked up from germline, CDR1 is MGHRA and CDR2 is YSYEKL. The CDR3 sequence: CASSQETLFNEKLFF. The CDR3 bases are TGCGCCAGCAGCCAAGAAACCCTATTTAATGAAAAACTGTTTTTT.

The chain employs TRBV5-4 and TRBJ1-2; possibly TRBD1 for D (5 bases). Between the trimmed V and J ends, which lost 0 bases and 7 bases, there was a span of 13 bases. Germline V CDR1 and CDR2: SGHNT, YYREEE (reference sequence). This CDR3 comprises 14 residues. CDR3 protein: CASSLDEGRSGYTF. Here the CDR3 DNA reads TGTGCCAGCAGCTTGGATGAGGGGCGCTCTGGCTACACCTTC.

DNA of the CDR3: TGTGCCAGCAGCCAAACTAGTGCCTCCTACGAGCAGTACTTC. It yields the protein CASSQTSASYEQYF. The chain links TRBV4-2 to TRBJ2-7, with D possibly matching TRBD2 (5 bases). V lost 2 bases and J lost 0, with 8 bases in between. Germline loops: CDR1 LGHNA, CDR2 YNFKEQ. The CDR3 is 14 amino acids.

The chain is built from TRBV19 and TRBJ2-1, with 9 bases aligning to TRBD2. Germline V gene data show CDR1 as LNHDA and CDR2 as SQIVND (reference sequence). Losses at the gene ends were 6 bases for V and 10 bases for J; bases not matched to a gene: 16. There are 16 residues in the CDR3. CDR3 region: CASRPPEWRGGREQFF. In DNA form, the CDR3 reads TGTGCCAGTAGGCCACCCGAGTGGCGGGGGGGCAGGGAGCAGTTCTTC. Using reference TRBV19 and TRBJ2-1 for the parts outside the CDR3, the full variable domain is DGGITQSPKYLFRKEGQNVTLSCEQNLNHDAMYWYRQDPGQGLRLIYYSQIVNDFQKGDIAEGYSVSREKKESFPLTVTSAQKNPTAFYLCASRPPEWRGGREQFFGPGTRLTVL.